The entry below describes one TCR beta chain. The sample is drawn from a study of technical replicates of blood from several donors. This CDR3 contains 13 residues. The ends lost 6 bases at V and 6 bases at J; junction bases unmatched: 6. Germline assignment: CDR1 PRHDT and CDR2 FYEKMQ (reference sequence). Generated by immunoSEQ multiplex PCR, the TCRdb table keeps only in-frame clones and is missing some. This table holds around 79,000 clones, roughly 91% found once. Specimen: T cells isolated from PBMCs. This sequence joins TRBV13 and TRBJ2-7; 9 bases are a match to TRBD2. The TCR was taken from a human donor in good health. DNA for the CDR3: TGTGCCAGCAGACCTAGCGGGATCCGCGAGCAGTACTTC. Amino acids: CASRPSGIREQYF. Full variable domain (remainder filled in from reference TRBV13 and TRBJ2-7): AAGVIQSPRHLIKEKRETATLKCYPIPRHDTVYWYQQGPGQDPQFLISFYEKMQSDKGSIPDRFSAQQFSDYHSELNMSSLELGDSALYFCASRPSGIREQYFGPGTRLTVT.